Given below is one T cell receptor (beta chain) in context. The CDR3 contains 16 residues. J gave up 8 bases and V 4 bases, and 13 bases lay outside the gene matches. Germline assignment: CDR1 SGHDT and CDR2 YYEEEE. This record comes from a study of OX40 agonist ivuxolimab in advanced cancers. Generated by immunoSEQ multiplex PCR, the TCRdb table keeps only in-frame clones and is missing some. Of some 60,000 clones listed, around 86% are singletons. The sample here was CD4+ or CD8+ T cells sorted from blood, taken in a trial of the OX40 agonist ivuxolimab. The chain joins TRBV5-6 to TRBJ2-1, with TRBD2 matching over 9 bases. The origin of this receptor is an adult with an advanced solid tumor such as melanoma, head and neck, liver or kidney cancer. The CDR3 loop reads CASSLLGQREVYEQFF. The DNA for the CDR3 is TGTGCCAGCAGCCTACTTGGCCAGCGGGAGGTCTATGAGCAGTTCTTC.